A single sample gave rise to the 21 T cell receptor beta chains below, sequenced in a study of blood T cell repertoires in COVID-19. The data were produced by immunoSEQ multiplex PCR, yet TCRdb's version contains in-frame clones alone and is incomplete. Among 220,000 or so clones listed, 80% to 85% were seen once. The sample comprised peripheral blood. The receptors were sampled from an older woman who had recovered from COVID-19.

The CDR3 sequence is CASSPSFRTGTTEAFF. As DNA, the CDR3 is TGTGCCAGCAGCCCCTCTTTCAGGACAGGGACCACTGAAGCTTTCTTT. The V gene is TRBV3-1 (or the pseudogene TRBV3-2), the J gene TRBJ1-1, with TRBD1 matching over 8 bases. V lost 4 bases and J lost 4; bases outside the gene matches: 11. CDR3 length: 16 amino acids. Per the germline V gene, CDR1 is LGHDT and CDR2 is YNNKEL (reference sequence).

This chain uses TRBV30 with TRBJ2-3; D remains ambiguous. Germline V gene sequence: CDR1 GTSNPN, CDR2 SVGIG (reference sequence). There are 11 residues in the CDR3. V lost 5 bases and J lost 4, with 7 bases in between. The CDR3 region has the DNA TGTGCCTGGTCAGGCCCAGATACGCAGTATTTT. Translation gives CAWSGPDTQYF.

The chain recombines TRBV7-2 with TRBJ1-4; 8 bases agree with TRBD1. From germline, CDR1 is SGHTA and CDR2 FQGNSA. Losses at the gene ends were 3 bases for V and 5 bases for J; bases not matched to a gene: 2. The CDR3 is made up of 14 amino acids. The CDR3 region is CASSFRGLNEKLFF. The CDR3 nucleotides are TGTGCCAGCAGCTTCAGGGGGCTGAATGAAAAACTGTTTTTT.

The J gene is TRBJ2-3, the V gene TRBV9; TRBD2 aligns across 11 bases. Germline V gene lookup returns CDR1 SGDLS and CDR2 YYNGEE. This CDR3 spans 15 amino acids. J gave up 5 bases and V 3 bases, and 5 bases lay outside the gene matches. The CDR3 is CASSGSGGAEDTQYF. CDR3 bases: TGTGCCAGCAGCGGTAGCGGGGGGGCCGAAGATACGCAGTATTTT.

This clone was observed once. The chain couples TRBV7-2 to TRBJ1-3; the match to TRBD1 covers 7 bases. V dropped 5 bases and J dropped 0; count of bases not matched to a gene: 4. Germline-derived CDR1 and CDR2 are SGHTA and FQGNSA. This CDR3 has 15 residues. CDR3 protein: CASSRYRGSGNTIYF. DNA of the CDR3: TGTGCCAGCAGCCGTTACAGGGGCTCTGGAAACACCATATATTTT.

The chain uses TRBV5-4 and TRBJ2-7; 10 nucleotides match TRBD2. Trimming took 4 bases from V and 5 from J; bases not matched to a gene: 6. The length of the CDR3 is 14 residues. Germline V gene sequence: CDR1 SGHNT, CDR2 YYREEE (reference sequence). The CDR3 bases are TGTGCCAGCAGCCAAGCGGGGGGGCCCAACGAGCAGTACTTC. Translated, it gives CASSQAGGPNEQYF. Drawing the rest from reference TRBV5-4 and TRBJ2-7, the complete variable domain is ETGVTQSPTHLIKTRGQQVTLRCSSQSGHNTVSWYQQALGQGPQFIFQYYREEENGRGNFPPRFSGLQFPNYSSELNVNALELDDSALYLCASSQAGGPNEQYFGPGTRLTVT.

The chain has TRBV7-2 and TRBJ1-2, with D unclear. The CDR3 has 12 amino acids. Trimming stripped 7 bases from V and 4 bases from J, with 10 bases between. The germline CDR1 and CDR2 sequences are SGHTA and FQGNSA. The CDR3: CASTYGSYGYTF. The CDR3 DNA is TGTGCCAGCACCTACGGGAGCTATGGCTACACCTTC.

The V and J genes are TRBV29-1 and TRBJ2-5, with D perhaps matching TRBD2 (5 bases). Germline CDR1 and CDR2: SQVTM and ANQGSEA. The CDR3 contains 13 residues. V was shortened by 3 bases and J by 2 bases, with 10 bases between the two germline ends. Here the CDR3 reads CSVDGRGQETQYF. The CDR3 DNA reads TGCAGCGTTGACGGTCGAGGGCAAGAGACCCAGTACTTC.

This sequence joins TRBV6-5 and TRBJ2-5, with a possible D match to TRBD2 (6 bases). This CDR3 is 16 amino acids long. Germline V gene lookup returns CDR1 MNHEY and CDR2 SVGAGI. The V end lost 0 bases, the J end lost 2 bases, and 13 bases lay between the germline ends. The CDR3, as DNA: TGTGCCAGCAGTTACTCGATCCTGGGACTTCAAGAGACCCAGTACTTC. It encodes CASSYSILGLQETQYF.

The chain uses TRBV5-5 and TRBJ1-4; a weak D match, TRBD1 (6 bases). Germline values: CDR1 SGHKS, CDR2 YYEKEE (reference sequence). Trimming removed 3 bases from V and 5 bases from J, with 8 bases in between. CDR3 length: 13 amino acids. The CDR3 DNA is TGTGCCAGCAGCTGGGGACAAAATGAAAAACTGTTTTTT. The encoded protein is CASSWGQNEKLFF.

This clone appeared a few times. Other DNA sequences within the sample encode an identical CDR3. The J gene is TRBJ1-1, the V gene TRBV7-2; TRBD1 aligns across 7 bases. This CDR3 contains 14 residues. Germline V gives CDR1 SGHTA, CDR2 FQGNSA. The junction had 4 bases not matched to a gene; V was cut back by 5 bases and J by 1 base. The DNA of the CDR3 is TGTGCCAGCAGCCCCGGGACAGCGAACACTGAAGCTTTCTTT. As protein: CASSPGTANTEAFF.

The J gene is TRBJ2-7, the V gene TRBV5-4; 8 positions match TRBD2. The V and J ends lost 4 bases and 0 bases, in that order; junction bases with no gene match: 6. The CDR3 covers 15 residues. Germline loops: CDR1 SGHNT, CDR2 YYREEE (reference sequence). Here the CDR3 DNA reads TGTGCCAGCAGCCCCGGGGGGGTACGCTCCTACGAGCAGTACTTC. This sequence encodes CASSPGGVRSYEQYF.

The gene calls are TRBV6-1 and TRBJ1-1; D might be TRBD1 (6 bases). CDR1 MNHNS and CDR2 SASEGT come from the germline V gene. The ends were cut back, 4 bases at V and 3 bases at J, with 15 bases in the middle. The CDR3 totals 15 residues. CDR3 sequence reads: CASSGAGAGYTEAFF. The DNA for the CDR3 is TGTGCCAGCAGTGGAGCGGGGGCAGGGTACACTGAAGCTTTCTTT.

Here the CDR3 DNA reads TGTGCCAGCAGCTTCCTGGCGGGGGGGCCGTCAGATACGCAGTATTTT. As protein: CASSFLAGGPSDTQYF. V usage is TRBV5-6 and J usage is TRBJ2-3; 9 nucleotides agree with TRBD2. The germline CDR1 and CDR2 sequences are SGHDT and YYEEEE. This CDR3 is built from 16 residues. V shed 2 bases and J 4 bases; nucleotides not matched to a gene: 8.

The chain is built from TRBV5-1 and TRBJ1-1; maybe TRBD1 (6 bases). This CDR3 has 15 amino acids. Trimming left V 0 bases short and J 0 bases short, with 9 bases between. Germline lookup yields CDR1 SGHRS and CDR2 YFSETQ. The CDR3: CASSLGGQLNTEAFF. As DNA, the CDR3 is TGCGCCAGCAGCTTGGGCGGACAGTTGAACACTGAAGCTTTCTTT. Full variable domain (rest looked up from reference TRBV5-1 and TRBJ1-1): KAGVTQTPRYLIKTRGQQVTLSCSPISGHRSVSWYQQTPGQGLQFLFEYFSETQRNKGNFPGRFSGRQFSNSRSEMNVSTLELGDSALYLCASSLGGQLNTEAFFGQGTRLTVV.

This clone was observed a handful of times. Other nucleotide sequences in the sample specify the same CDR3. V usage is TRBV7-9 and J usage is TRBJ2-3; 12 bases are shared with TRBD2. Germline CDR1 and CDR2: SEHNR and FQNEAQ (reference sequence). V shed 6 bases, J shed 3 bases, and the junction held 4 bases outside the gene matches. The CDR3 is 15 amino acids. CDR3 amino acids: CASSPSGGATDTQYF. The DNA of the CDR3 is TGTGCCAGCAGTCCTAGCGGGGGGGCAACAGATACGCAGTATTTT.

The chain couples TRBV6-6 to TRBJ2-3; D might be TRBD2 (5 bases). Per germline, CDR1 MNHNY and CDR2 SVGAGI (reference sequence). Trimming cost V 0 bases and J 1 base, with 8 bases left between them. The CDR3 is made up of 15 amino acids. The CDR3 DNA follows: TGTGCCAGCAGTTACTCGAGGGTGCGCACAGATACGCAGTATTTT. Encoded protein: CASSYSRVRTDTQYF.

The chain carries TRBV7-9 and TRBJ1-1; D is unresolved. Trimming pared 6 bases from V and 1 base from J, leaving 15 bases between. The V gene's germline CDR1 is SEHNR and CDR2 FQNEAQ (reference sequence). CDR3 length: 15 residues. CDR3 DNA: TGTGCCAGCAGTAGCGGACGGGGATGGAACACTGAAGCTTTCTTT. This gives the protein CASSSGRGWNTEAFF.

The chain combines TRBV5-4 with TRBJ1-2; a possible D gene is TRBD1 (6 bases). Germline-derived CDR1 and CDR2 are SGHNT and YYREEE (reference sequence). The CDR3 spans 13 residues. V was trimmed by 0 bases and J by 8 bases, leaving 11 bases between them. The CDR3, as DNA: TGTGCCAGCAGCTTGGAGGGGGATCGAGGCTACACCTTC. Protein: CASSLEGDRGYTF. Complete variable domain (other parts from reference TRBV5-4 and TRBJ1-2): ETGVTQSPTHLIKTRGQQVTLRCSSQSGHNTVSWYQQALGQGPQFIFQYYREEENGRGNFPPRFSGLQFPNYSSELNVNALELDDSALYLCASSLEGDRGYTFGSGTRLTVV.

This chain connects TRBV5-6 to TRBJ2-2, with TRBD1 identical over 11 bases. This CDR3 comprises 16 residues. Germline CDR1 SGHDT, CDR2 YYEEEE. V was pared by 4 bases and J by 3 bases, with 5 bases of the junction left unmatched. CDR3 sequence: CASSKGQGAYTGELFF. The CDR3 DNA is TGTGCCAGCAGCAAAGGACAGGGGGCATACACCGGGGAGCTGTTTTTT. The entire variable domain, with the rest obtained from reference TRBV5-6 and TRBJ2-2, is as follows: DAGVTQSPTHLIKTRGQQVTLRCSPKSGHDTVSWYQQALGQGPQFIFQYYEEEERQRGNFPDRFSGHQFPNYSSELNVNALLLGDSALYLCASSKGQGAYTGELFFGEGSRLTVL.

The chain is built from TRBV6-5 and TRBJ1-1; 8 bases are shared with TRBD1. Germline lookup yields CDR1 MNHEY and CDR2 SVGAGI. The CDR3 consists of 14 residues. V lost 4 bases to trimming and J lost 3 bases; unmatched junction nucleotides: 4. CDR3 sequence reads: CASSLTGVDTEAFF. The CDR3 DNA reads TGTGCCAGCAGTTTGACAGGGGTAGACACTGAAGCTTTCTTT.